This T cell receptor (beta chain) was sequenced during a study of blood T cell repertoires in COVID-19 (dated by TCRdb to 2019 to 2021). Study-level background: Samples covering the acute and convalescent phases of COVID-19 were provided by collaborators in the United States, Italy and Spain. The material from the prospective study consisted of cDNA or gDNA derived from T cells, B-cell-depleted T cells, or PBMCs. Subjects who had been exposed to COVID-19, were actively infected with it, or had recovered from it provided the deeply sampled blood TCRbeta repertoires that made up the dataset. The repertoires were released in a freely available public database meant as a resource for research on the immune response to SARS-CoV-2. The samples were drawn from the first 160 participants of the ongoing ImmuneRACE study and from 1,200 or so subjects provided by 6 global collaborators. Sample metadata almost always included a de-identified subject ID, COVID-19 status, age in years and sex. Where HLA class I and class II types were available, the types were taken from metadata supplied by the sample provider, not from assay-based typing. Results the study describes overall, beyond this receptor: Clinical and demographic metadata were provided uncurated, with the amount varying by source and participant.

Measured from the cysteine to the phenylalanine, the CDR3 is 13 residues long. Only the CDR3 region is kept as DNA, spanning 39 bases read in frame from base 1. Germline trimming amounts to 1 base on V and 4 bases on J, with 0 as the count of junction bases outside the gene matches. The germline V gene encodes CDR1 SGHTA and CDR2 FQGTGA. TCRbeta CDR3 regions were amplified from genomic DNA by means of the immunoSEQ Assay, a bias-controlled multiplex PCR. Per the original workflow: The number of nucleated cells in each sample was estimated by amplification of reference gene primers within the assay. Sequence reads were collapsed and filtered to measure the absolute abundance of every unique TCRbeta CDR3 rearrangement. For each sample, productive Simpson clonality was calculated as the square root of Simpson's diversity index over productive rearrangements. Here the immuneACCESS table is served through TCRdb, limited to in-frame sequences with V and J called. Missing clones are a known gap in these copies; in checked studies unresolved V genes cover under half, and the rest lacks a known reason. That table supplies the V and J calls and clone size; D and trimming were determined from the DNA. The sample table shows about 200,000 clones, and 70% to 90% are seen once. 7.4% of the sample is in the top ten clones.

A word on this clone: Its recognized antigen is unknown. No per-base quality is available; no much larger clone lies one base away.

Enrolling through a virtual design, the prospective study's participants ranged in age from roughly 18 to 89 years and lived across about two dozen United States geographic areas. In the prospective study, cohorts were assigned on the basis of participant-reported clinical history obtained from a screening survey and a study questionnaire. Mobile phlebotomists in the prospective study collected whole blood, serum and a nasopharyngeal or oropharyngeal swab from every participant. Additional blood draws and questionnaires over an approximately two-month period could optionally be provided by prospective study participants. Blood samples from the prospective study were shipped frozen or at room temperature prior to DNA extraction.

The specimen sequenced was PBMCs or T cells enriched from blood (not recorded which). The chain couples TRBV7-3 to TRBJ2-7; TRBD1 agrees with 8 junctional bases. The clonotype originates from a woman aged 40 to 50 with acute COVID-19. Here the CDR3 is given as CASSLRQGYEQYF. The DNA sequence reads TGTGCCAGCAGCTTAAGACAGGGGTACGAGCAGTACTTC.